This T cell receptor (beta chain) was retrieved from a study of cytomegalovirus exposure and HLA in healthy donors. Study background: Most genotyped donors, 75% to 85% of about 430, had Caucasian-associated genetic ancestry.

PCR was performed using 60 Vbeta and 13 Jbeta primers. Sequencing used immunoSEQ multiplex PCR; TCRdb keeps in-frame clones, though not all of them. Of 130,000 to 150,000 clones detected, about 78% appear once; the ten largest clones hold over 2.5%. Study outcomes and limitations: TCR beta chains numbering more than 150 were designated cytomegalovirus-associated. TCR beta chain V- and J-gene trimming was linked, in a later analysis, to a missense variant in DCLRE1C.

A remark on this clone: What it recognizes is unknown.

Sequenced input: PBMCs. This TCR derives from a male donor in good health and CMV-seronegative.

As DNA, the CDR3 is TGTGCCAGCAGCTTATATGGAGCTGATAACTATGGCTACACCTTC. Protein product: CASSLYGADNYGYTF. The chain links TRBV7-9 to TRBJ1-2; D not certain. Germline V gene data show CDR1 as SEHNR and CDR2 as FQNEAQ (reference sequence). This CDR3 comprises 15 residues. Deletions cut 2 bases from V and 1 base from J, with 11 bases between.